Listed below are T cell receptor beta chains from one sample, sequenced in a study of CD8 T cells in Susac syndrome. MiXCR, applied by TCRdb to the immunoSEQ multiplex PCR reads, yields one record per CDR3 protein. The sample yields 130,000 or so distinct CDR3 sequences, less than 95% seen once. The sequencing sample was made of CD4+ T cells from PBMCs. Receptor source: a human donor in good health. Each CDR3 is given with its conserved first and last residue. The D gene is left open where the match is weak. Size values are once, few and many counts, or a class for expanded clones, and some rows have none.

v_gene: TRBV5-6; d_gene: -; abundance: -; j_gene: TRBJ2-7; CDR3nt: TGTGCCAGCAGAAGCTTGGTGGGGAGGACCGCCGAGCAGTACTTC; CDR3aa: CASRSLVGRTAEQYF
v_gene: TRBV7-2; d_gene: -; abundance: -; j_gene: TRBJ1-2; CDR3nt: TGTGCCAGCAGCCCTCCCACGGGGGCAGGGTATGGCTACACCTTC; CDR3aa: CASSPPTGAGYGYTF
v_gene: TRBV9; d_gene: -; abundance: -; j_gene: TRBJ2-1; CDR3nt: TGTGCCAGCAGCCCCTGGGGGTACAATGAGCAGTTCTTC; CDR3aa: CASSPWGYNEQFF
v_gene: TRBV19; d_gene: -; abundance: -; j_gene: TRBJ1-2; CDR3nt: TGTGCCAGTAACCTTCGGGGATCGTCAAGTCGAGCTAACTATGGCTACACCTTC; CDR3aa: CASNLRGSSSRANYGYTF
v_gene: TRBV11-1; d_gene: -; abundance: -; j_gene: TRBJ2-2; CDR3nt: TGTGCCAGCAGCAGGACACCGAACACCGGGGAGCTGTTTTTT; CDR3aa: CASSRTPNTGELFF
v_gene: TRBV7-7; d_gene: TRBD1; abundance: -; j_gene: TRBJ2-7; CDR3nt: TGTGCTAGCAGCCCCGGGACAGGGAGCTACGAGCAGTACTTC; CDR3aa: CASSPGTGSYEQYF
v_gene: TRBV9; d_gene: -; abundance: once; j_gene: TRBJ2-7; CDR3nt: TGTGCCAGCAGCGTTACTGGCGATCTGACCTACGAGCAGTACTTC; CDR3aa: CASSVTGDLTYEQYF
v_gene: TRBV20-1; d_gene: -; abundance: -; j_gene: TRBJ1-2; CDR3nt: TGCAGTGCTAGAGGGGAGACTGTTTTGGATGGCTACACCTTC; CDR3aa: CSARGETVLDGYTF
v_gene: TRBV2; d_gene: -; abundance: -; j_gene: TRBJ1-1; CDR3nt: TGTGCCAGCAGTCCGAGGACAGTTAACACTGAAGCTTTCTTT; CDR3aa: CASSPRTVNTEAFF
v_gene: TRBV12-3/TRBV12-4; d_gene: TRBD1; abundance: once; j_gene: TRBJ1-5; CDR3nt: TGTGCCAGCAGAACAGGGGAGGAACAGCCCCAGCATTTT; CDR3aa: CASRTGEEQPQHF
v_gene: TRBV6-6; d_gene: -; abundance: -; j_gene: TRBJ2-6; CDR3nt: TGTGCCAGTACGTACAGGGCTGGGGCCAACGTCCTGACTTTC; CDR3aa: CASTYRAGANVLTF
v_gene: TRBV5-1; d_gene: -; abundance: -; j_gene: TRBJ1-1; CDR3nt: TGCGCCAGCAGCTGGGTAGGGGGGACCGAAGCTTTCTTT; CDR3aa: CASSWVGGTEAFF
v_gene: TRBV29-1; d_gene: TRBD1; abundance: -; j_gene: TRBJ1-5; CDR3nt: TGCAGCGTCTCAAGCCAGGGGGACAATCAGCCCCAGCATTTT; CDR3aa: CSVSSQGDNQPQHF
v_gene: TRBV29-1; d_gene: -; abundance: -; j_gene: TRBJ2-1; CDR3nt: TGCAGCGTGGGTCTGGTCCACAACAATGAGCAGTTCTTC; CDR3aa: CSVGLVHNNEQFF
v_gene: TRBV5-1; d_gene: -; abundance: -; j_gene: TRBJ2-5; CDR3nt: TGCGCCAGCAAGGTCCGGCCAGGGCCAGAGACCCAGTACTTC; CDR3aa: CASKVRPGPETQYF
v_gene: TRBV7-2; d_gene: -; abundance: -; j_gene: TRBJ1-5; CDR3nt: TGTGCCAGCAGCTTAGGAGGGAATGATCAGCCCCAGCATTTT; CDR3aa: CASSLGGNDQPQHF
v_gene: TRBV6-1; d_gene: -; abundance: -; j_gene: TRBJ2-4; CDR3nt: TGTGCCAGCAGCCTGACGGTTGGAGGGTCCCAAAACATTCAGTACTTC; CDR3aa: CASSLTVGGSQNIQYF
v_gene: TRBV28; d_gene: -; abundance: -; j_gene: TRBJ1-5; CDR3nt: TGTGCCAGCAGTTTCAATTCCGGTACCAGGTACAATCAGCCCCAGCATTTT; CDR3aa: CASSFNSGTRYNQPQHF
v_gene: TRBV7-9; d_gene: -; abundance: -; j_gene: TRBJ2-5; CDR3nt: TGTGCCAGCAGCTTAGTCCCGTACCAAGAGACCCAGTACTTC; CDR3aa: CASSLVPYQETQYF
v_gene: TRBV18; d_gene: -; abundance: -; j_gene: TRBJ2-2; CDR3nt: TGTGCCAGCTCACCACCGAATTTGGCGGGGAACACCGGGGAGCTGTTTTTT; CDR3aa: CASSPPNLAGNTGELFF
v_gene: TRBV3-1; d_gene: TRBD1; abundance: -; j_gene: TRBJ1-1; CDR3nt: TGTGCCAGCAGTCCCTTGTCGGGACAGACGAACACTGAAGCTTTCTTT; CDR3aa: CASSPLSGQTNTEAFF
v_gene: TRBV4-2; d_gene: -; abundance: -; j_gene: TRBJ2-3; CDR3nt: TGTGCCAGCAGCCAAGGTCGAGGGCAGGGGTACACAGATACGCAGTATTTT; CDR3aa: CASSQGRGQGYTDTQYF
v_gene: TRBV29-1; d_gene: -; abundance: -; j_gene: TRBJ2-1; CDR3nt: TGCAGCTTGGGGCTTCCCGAGGAGCAGTTCTTC; CDR3aa: CSLGLPEEQFF
v_gene: TRBV27; d_gene: -; abundance: -; j_gene: TRBJ2-2; CDR3nt: TGTGCCTGCCGGAGGAACACCGGGGAGCTGTTTTTT; CDR3aa: CACRRNTGELFF
v_gene: TRBV14; d_gene: -; abundance: -; j_gene: TRBJ2-5; CDR3nt: TGTGCCAGCAGCCAAGCCCTAGCGGAGACCCAGTACTTC; CDR3aa: CASSQALAETQYF
v_gene: TRBV14; d_gene: -; abundance: -; j_gene: TRBJ1-1; CDR3nt: TGTGCCAGCAGCCAAGCTTCCACACGAGCTTTCTTT; CDR3aa: CASSQASTRAFF